The sequence of this T cell receptor beta chain was determined in a study of long-term antiretroviral therapy in people with HIV. Every HIV-positive participant received treatment in the United States. The length of the CDR3 is 15 residues. Germline loops: CDR1 SGHRS, CDR2 YFSETQ. V shed 1 base and J 0 bases; nucleotides not matched to a gene: 1. Notes on this clone: Its antigen is still unknown.

Sequencing relied on immunoSEQ assay v3.0, run at survey level. The table came from immunoSEQ multiplex PCR; TCRdb's copy has only in-frame clones and leaves some out. The table lists around 2,500 clones, around 74% of them singletons. The study's findings and limits: HIV repertoires covered narrower CDR3 length ranges than controls did. Dominance of pre-ART expanded clones persisted, fluctuating and often declining after ART.

The source of this sequence is a woman in her thirties or forties with HIV. The V and J genes are TRBV5-1 and TRBJ1-3, with TRBD1 matching over 7 bases. The sample here was unsorted PBMCs, taken 0.4 years before starting antiretroviral therapy. CDR3 sequence: CASSLQGGSGNTIYF. CDR3 coding DNA: TGCGCCAGCAGCTTGCAGGGGGGCTCTGGAAACACCATATATTTT.